Listed below are T cell receptor beta chains from one sample, sequenced in a study of T-cell memory formation after mild COVID-19. Using its own MiXCR run on the 5' RACE reads, TCRdb lists one record per CDR3 protein. The sample includes more than 150,000 distinct CDR3 sequences, around 18% of them seen just once. The source material was PBMCs or a T cell subset sorted from them (not recorded which). These TCRs come from a man in his late teens or twenties who had mild COVID-19 (a few samples of this study predate the infection). Cell type and time point are not known. The CDR3 runs from the conserved cysteine through the conserved F or W. D genes are given only for firm matches. The size field is filled for only some rows; it gives once, few, many or a size class.

d_call: .; v_call: TRBV20-1; j_call: TRBJ1-2; clone_size: few; cdr3_nt: TGCAGTGCTAGTCTCCCAGGGGCCGGAGGCTACACCTTC; cdr3_aa: CSASLPGAGGYTF
d_call: TRBD2; v_call: TRBV6-1; j_call: TRBJ2-5; clone_size: .; cdr3_nt: TGTGCCAGCAGTGAAGCGCTCGCGGGGGGTCGCGAGACCCAGTACTTC; cdr3_aa: CASSEALAGGRETQYF
d_call: TRBD1; v_call: TRBV12-5; j_call: TRBJ2-3; clone_size: .; cdr3_nt: TGTGCTAGTGGTTCGCGGACAGGGGCAGATACGCAGTATTTT; cdr3_aa: CASGSRTGADTQYF
d_call: TRBD1; v_call: TRBV2; j_call: TRBJ1-2; clone_size: .; cdr3_nt: TGTGCCAGCAGGAAGCAGGGGGATGCTAACTATGGCTACACCTTC; cdr3_aa: CASRKQGDANYGYTF
d_call: .; v_call: TRBV7-2; j_call: TRBJ2-1; clone_size: few; cdr3_nt: TGTGCCAGCCACCCGGGACTCCCACTTAACGAGCAGTTCTTC; cdr3_aa: CASHPGLPLNEQFF
d_call: .; v_call: TRBV7-2; j_call: TRBJ1-1; clone_size: .; cdr3_nt: TGTGCCAGCAGCTTAGTCTACGGGAACACTGAAGCTTTCTTT; cdr3_aa: CASSLVYGNTEAFF
d_call: .; v_call: TRBV6-5; j_call: TRBJ2-7; clone_size: few; cdr3_nt: TGTGCCAGCAGTTACCGGCAGAGCTCCTACGAGCAGTACTTC; cdr3_aa: CASSYRQSSYEQYF
d_call: TRBD1; v_call: TRBV7-2; j_call: TRBJ2-4; clone_size: many; cdr3_nt: TGTGCCAGCAGCTTAGCGCAGGGACAGGGGGCCAAAAACATTCAGTACTTC; cdr3_aa: CASSLAQGQGAKNIQYF
d_call: .; v_call: TRBV7-2; j_call: TRBJ1-2; clone_size: few; cdr3_nt: TGTGCCAGCAGCAGGTTATTGTCAGCCGAGGGGGGCTACACCTTC; cdr3_aa: CASSRLLSAEGGYTF
d_call: .; v_call: TRBV12-3/TRBV12-4; j_call: TRBJ1-5; clone_size: .; cdr3_nt: TGTGCCAGCAGTTTCTCGGTTAATAGCAATCAGCCCCAGCATTTT; cdr3_aa: CASSFSVNSNQPQHF
d_call: .; v_call: TRBV5-1; j_call: TRBJ2-6; clone_size: few; cdr3_nt: TGCGCCAGCAGCACGACAGGCGGCACTGGGGCCAACGTCCTGACTTTC; cdr3_aa: CASSTTGGTGANVLTF
d_call: .; v_call: TRBV5-1; j_call: TRBJ2-2; clone_size: .; cdr3_nt: TGCGCCAGCAGCTCCCCCGGGGCCAGTAGGGAGCTGTTTTTT; cdr3_aa: CASSSPGASRELFF
d_call: .; v_call: TRBV20-1; j_call: TRBJ2-3; clone_size: once; cdr3_nt: TGCAGTGCTAGACAGCCAGGGCAACGCACAGATACGCAGTATTTT; cdr3_aa: CSARQPGQRTDTQYF
d_call: .; v_call: TRBV12-3/TRBV12-4; j_call: TRBJ2-7; clone_size: .; cdr3_nt: TGTGCCAGCAGTTTCTCGGGACGGGCCTACGAGCAGTACTTC; cdr3_aa: CASSFSGRAYEQYF
d_call: .; v_call: TRBV7-2; j_call: TRBJ2-6; clone_size: many; cdr3_nt: TGTGCCAGCAGCTTACAGGGGCCCTCTGGGGCCAACGTCCTGACTTTC; cdr3_aa: CASSLQGPSGANVLTF
d_call: .; v_call: TRBV7-9; j_call: TRBJ2-4; clone_size: many; cdr3_nt: TGTGCCAGCAGCTTAACATGGCGGTCGAACATTCAGTACTTC; cdr3_aa: CASSLTWRSNIQYF
d_call: .; v_call: TRBV10-3; j_call: TRBJ2-3; clone_size: few; cdr3_nt: TGTGCCATCAGTGAGACGGATACGCAGTATTTT; cdr3_aa: CAISETDTQYF